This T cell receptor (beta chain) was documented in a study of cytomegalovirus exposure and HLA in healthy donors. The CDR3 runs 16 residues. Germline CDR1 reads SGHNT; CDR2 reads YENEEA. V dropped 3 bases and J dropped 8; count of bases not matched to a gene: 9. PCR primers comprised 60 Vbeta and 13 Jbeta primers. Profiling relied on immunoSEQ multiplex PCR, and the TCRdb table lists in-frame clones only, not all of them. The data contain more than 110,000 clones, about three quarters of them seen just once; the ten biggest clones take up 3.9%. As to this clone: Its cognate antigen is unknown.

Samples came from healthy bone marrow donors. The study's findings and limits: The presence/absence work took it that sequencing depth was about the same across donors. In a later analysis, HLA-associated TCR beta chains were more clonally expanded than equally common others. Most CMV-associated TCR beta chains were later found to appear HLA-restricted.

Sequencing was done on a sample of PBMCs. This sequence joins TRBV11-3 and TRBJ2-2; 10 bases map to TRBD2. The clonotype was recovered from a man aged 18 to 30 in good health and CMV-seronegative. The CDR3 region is CASSFVAGGMGGELFF. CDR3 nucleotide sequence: TGTGCCAGCAGCTTCGTAGCGGGGGGCATGGGAGGGGAGCTGTTTTTT. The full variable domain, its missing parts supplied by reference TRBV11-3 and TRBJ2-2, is EAGVVQSPRYKIIEKKQPVAFWCNPISGHNTLYWYLQNLGQGPELLIRYENEEAVDDSQLPKDRFSAERLKGVDSTLKIQPAELGDSAVYLCASSFVAGGMGGELFFGEGSRLTVL.